This T cell receptor (beta chain) is drawn from a study of blood T cells in healthy people across ages. In germline, CDR1 is ENHRY, CDR2 SYGVKD. V was clipped by 3 bases and J by 5 bases, with 11 bases between them. The CDR3 totals 14 residues. Then a second PCR, running about 6 to 11 cycles, was carried out with a sample-barcoded 5' primer and a J-beta primer mix. TCRdb processed the 5' RACE reads anew with MiXCR; each CDR3 protein has one entry. The sample comprises around 800,000 distinct CDR3 sequences, 35% to 60% of which are singletons, and 15% to 20% rests with the top ten. The specimen was blood. This TCR was sampled from an older man in good health. This sequence joins TRBV10-3 and TRBJ2-1; D is perhaps TRBD1 (6 bases). CDR3 coding DNA: TGTGCCATCAGTGATCAGGGGCTCGACAATGAGCAGTTCTTC. Translating gives CAISDQGLDNEQFF.